A selection of T cell receptor beta chains follows, all from one sample in a study of T-cell reconstitution after alpha-beta-depleted transplantation in children. One entry per CDR3 protein results from TCRdb running MiXCR on the PCR reads. The sample lists just under 350,000 distinct CDR3 sequences; around 15% were seen once. The specimen comprised PBMCs, mostly from graft donor cells, sampled 360 days after TCRalphabeta/CD19-depleted stem cell transplant. Receptors were obtained from a male patient aged 2 to 9 who had a stem cell transplant for acute lymphoblastic leukemia, so the T cells may come from the graft donor. Both conserved end residues are part of each CDR3. A D gene is named only where the DNA matches it firmly. The size entry is marked missing in some rows and otherwise reads once, few, many or a size class.

-,TRBJ2-6,TRBV21-1,-,TGTGCCAGCAGCAAAGCACCTAGCGGTCTCTCTGGGGCCAACGTCCTGACTTTC,CASSKAPSGLSGANVLTF
-,TRBJ2-7,TRBV6-2/TRBV6-3,-,TGTGCCAGCAGTTACTATCAGGGCGCCTACGAGCAGTACTTC,CASSYYQGAYEQYF
TRBD1,TRBJ2-1,TRBV4-3,few,TGCGCCAGCAGCCAAGATCCCCCTTTGGCAGGGGGTTATTACAATGAGCAGTTCTTC,CASSQDPPLAGGYYNEQFF
TRBD2,TRBJ2-1,TRBV4-3,few,TGCGCCAGCAGCCAAGCCCCTAGCGGGATAGGGGATGAGCAGTTCTTC,CASSQAPSGIGDEQFF
TRBD2,TRBJ2-1,TRBV14,few,TGTGCCAGCAGCCAAGACCGGGGACTAGCGTACAATGAGCAGTTCTTC,CASSQDRGLAYNEQFF
TRBD2,TRBJ2-7,TRBV2,few,TGTGCCAGCAGTGACGCCCCCGGGACTAGGAGCCACGAGCAGTACTTC,CASSDAPGTRSHEQYF
TRBD2,TRBJ2-1,TRBV11-2,-,TGTGCCAGCAGCTCCCGGACTAGCGGGAGGGCTGGGTCCTACAATGAGCAGTTCTTC,CASSSRTSGRAGSYNEQFF
-,TRBJ2-5,TRBV5-1,many,TGTGCCAGCAGTTTGGGACGTCAAGAGACCCAGTACTTC,CASSLGRQETQYF
-,TRBJ2-2,TRBV12-3/TRBV12-4,many,TGTGCCAGCGGGTCCCGAACGAACACCGGGGAGCTGTTTTTT,CASGSRTNTGELFF
-,TRBJ2-3,TRBV5-1,-,TGCGCCAGCAGCCCAGAGACGGATACGCAGTATTTT,CASSPETDTQYF
TRBD1,TRBJ1-6,TRBV10-3,few,TGTGCCATCAGTGACCCGACAGGGATCCCCTATAATTCACCCCTCCACTTT,CAISDPTGIPYNSPLHF
TRBD2,TRBJ2-7,TRBV20-1,many,TGCAGTGCTAGCAGCGGGATTGTCTACGAGCAGTACTTC,CSASSGIVYEQYF
-,TRBJ1-1,TRBV9,-,TGTGCCAGCAGCGTAGCGCCCAGGGTCCCTAACACTGAAGCTTTCTTT,CASSVAPRVPNTEAFF
-,TRBJ2-7,TRBV23-1,-,TGCGCCAGCAGTCCAGGACAGAATCCTTACGAGCAGTACTTC,CASSPGQNPYEQYF
TRBD1,TRBJ2-5,TRBV2,-,TGTGCCAGCTCCGGACAGGGGAGAGAGACCCAGTACTTC,CASSGQGRETQYF
TRBD2,TRBJ2-2,TRBV5-1,many,TGCGCCAGCAGTCCTACTAGCGGGATTAACACCGGGGAGCTGTTTTTT,CASSPTSGINTGELFF
-,TRBJ2-3,TRBV5-1,-,TGCGCCAGCAGCTTGGAAGCGAACGGTGGCACAGATACGCAGTATTTT,CASSLEANGGTDTQYF
-,TRBJ1-4,TRBV7-7,few,TGTGCTAGCAGCCTAATGACGGGACCGAATGAAAAACTGTTTTTT,CASSLMTGPNEKLFF
-,TRBJ1-3,TRBV11-2,many,TGTGCCAGCAGCTTAGAAATTTTCCCGGGACACCTAGGAAACACCATATATTTT,CASSLEIFPGHLGNTIYF
TRBD2,TRBJ2-1,TRBV5-5,few,TGTGCCAGCAGCTTGGAACCAAGACTAGCGGGTTTCTACAATGAGCAGTTCTTC,CASSLEPRLAGFYNEQFF
-,TRBJ1-4,TRBV4-3,-,TGCGCCAGCAGCCAAGGAGAGGGAGGAGGGAATGAAAAACTGTTTTTT,CASSQGEGGGNEKLFF
TRBD2,TRBJ2-1,TRBV5-1,many,TGCGCCAGCAGCTTCCTAGCGGGTGACTCCTACAATGAGCAGTTCTTC,CASSFLAGDSYNEQFF
-,TRBJ1-2,TRBV28,few,TGTGCCAGCAGTTTACGGGGAACTAACTATGGCTACACCTTC,CASSLRGTNYGYTF
TRBD1,TRBJ2-7,TRBV28,few,TGTGCCAGCAGTTTAAGGGTCGGGACAGGGGGAAGCTCCTACGAGCAGTACTTC,CASSLRVGTGGSSYEQYF